The rows below give T cell receptor beta chains drawn from one sample of a study of T-cell reconstitution after alpha-beta-depleted transplantation in children. TCRdb reanalysed the PCR reads using MiXCR and keeps one entry per CDR3 protein. The repertoire holds about 230,000 distinct CDR3 sequences, with approximately 12% as singletons. Material: PBMCs from the stem cell graft donor, obtained from the stem cell graft. These receptors were collected from a human donor who donated a stem cell graft to a child with acute lymphoblastic leukemia. Each CDR3 is given with its conserved first and last residue. Each record gives: V gene, clone size, CDR3 length, D gene, J gene, CDR3 DNA, CDR3 protein. D genes are given only for firm matches. Clone size is not always given. Where it is, it says once, few, many or a class for expanded clones.

v_gene: TRBV3-1; abundance: many; len: 16; d_gene: NA; j_gene: TRBJ2-4; CDR3nt: TGTGCCAGCAGCCAGACCTCAGGGATAGCCAAAAACATTCAGTACTTC; CDR3aa: CASSQTSGIAKNIQYF
v_gene: TRBV12-3/TRBV12-4; abundance: many; len: 12; d_gene: NA; j_gene: TRBJ2-1; CDR3nt: TGTGCCCTGGGAGTGTCCCACAATGAGCAGTTCTTC; CDR3aa: CALGVSHNEQFF
v_gene: TRBV12-3/TRBV12-4; abundance: many; len: 15; d_gene: NA; j_gene: TRBJ1-1; CDR3nt: TGTGCCACCCCTAAGGAAAAAACAGGGCGCACTGAAGCTTTCTTT; CDR3aa: CATPKEKTGRTEAFF
v_gene: TRBV15; abundance: many; len: 15; d_gene: NA; j_gene: TRBJ2-5; CDR3nt: TGTGCCACCAGCCCACGGACCTCCTTGGGTGTTGGCCAGTACTTC; CDR3aa: CATSPRTSLGVGQYF
v_gene: TRBV18; abundance: few; len: 14; d_gene: NA; j_gene: TRBJ2-2; CDR3nt: TGTGCCAGCTCACCCGCCTTGGAAGTCGGGGAGCTGTTTTTT; CDR3aa: CASSPALEVGELFF
v_gene: TRBV28; abundance: many; len: 15; d_gene: NA; j_gene: TRBJ1-2; CDR3nt: TGTGCCAGCAGTTCTCCTTCGCGGGCAGGGCCTGGCTACACCTTC; CDR3aa: CASSSPSRAGPGYTF
v_gene: TRBV5-1; abundance: once; len: 15; d_gene: NA; j_gene: TRBJ2-1; CDR3nt: TGCGCCAGCAGCTTGCTGGGGGGCTCCTACAATGAGCAGTTCTTC; CDR3aa: CASSLLGGSYNEQFF
v_gene: TRBV30; abundance: many; len: 12; d_gene: NA; j_gene: TRBJ1-6; CDR3nt: TGTGCCTGGAGTGCACTTGGACTCTCTCTCCACTTT; CDR3aa: CAWSALGLSLHF
v_gene: TRBV20-1; abundance: many; len: 15; d_gene: NA; j_gene: TRBJ2-1; CDR3nt: TGCAGTGCCCTCCCCGGGGTTAGGTCCTACAATGAGCAGTTCTTC; CDR3aa: CSALPGVRSYNEQFF
v_gene: TRBV7-9; abundance: few; len: 16; d_gene: TRBD2; j_gene: TRBJ2-5; CDR3nt: TGTGCCAGCAGCTTAGGAGCGGGGGGAATCCAAGAGACCCAGTACTTC; CDR3aa: CASSLGAGGIQETQYF
v_gene: TRBV5-4; abundance: NA; len: 16; d_gene: TRBD2; j_gene: TRBJ2-2; CDR3nt: TGTGCCAGCAGCGGGGGACTAGCGAGGAACACCGGGGAGCTGTTTTTT; CDR3aa: CASSGGLARNTGELFF
v_gene: TRBV5-1; abundance: many; len: 14; d_gene: NA; j_gene: TRBJ2-1; CDR3nt: TGCGCCAGCGCCCGACCCGATCACATCAATGAGCAGTTCTTC; CDR3aa: CASARPDHINEQFF
v_gene: TRBV10-1; abundance: many; len: 15; d_gene: TRBD1; j_gene: TRBJ2-2; CDR3nt: TGCGCCAGCAGTAGGGACAGTTCGAACACCGGGGAGCTGTTTTTT; CDR3aa: CASSRDSSNTGELFF
v_gene: TRBV7-9; abundance: many; len: 13; d_gene: NA; j_gene: TRBJ2-7; CDR3nt: TGTGCCAGCAGCCTTCGAGGGCCAGTTGAGCAGTACTTC; CDR3aa: CASSLRGPVEQYF
v_gene: TRBV6-1; abundance: few; len: 16; d_gene: TRBD1; j_gene: TRBJ2-2; CDR3nt: TGTGCCAGCAGTGACACCGGGACAGGGATCACCGGGGAGCTGTTTTTT; CDR3aa: CASSDTGTGITGELFF
v_gene: TRBV6-2/TRBV6-3; abundance: many; len: 15; d_gene: NA; j_gene: TRBJ2-2; CDR3nt: TGTGCCAGCAGTTCCGGATTCGCGGACACCGGGGAGCTGTTTTTT; CDR3aa: CASSSGFADTGELFF
v_gene: TRBV30; abundance: many; len: 14; d_gene: NA; j_gene: TRBJ2-2; CDR3nt: TGTGCCTGGAGTCACGGGGGGAACACCGGGGAGCTGTTTTTT; CDR3aa: CAWSHGGNTGELFF
v_gene: TRBV20-1; abundance: many; len: 15; d_gene: NA; j_gene: TRBJ1-1; CDR3nt: TGCAGTGCCATGCTAGCGGAGGGGAGCAACACTGAAGCTTTCTTT; CDR3aa: CSAMLAEGSNTEAFF
v_gene: TRBV5-1; abundance: many; len: 16; d_gene: TRBD1; j_gene: TRBJ1-4; CDR3nt: TGCGCCAGCAGCCTTGGACAGGCTGCAACTAATGAAAAACTGTTTTTT; CDR3aa: CASSLGQAATNEKLFF
v_gene: TRBV5-1; abundance: many; len: 15; d_gene: TRBD1; j_gene: TRBJ2-5; CDR3nt: TGCGCCAGCAGCTGGGGACAGGGGAGGTCAGAGACCCAGTACTTC; CDR3aa: CASSWGQGRSETQYF
v_gene: TRBV29-1; abundance: many; len: 15; d_gene: TRBD2; j_gene: TRBJ2-4; CDR3nt: TGCAGCGCAAAGACTAGCGGATTAGCCAAAAACATTCAGTACTTC; CDR3aa: CSAKTSGLAKNIQYF
v_gene: TRBV9; abundance: many; len: 16; d_gene: NA; j_gene: TRBJ2-1; CDR3nt: TGTGCCAGCAGCCCTCCAAGGGGTTCCTTGTACAATGAGCAGTTCTTC; CDR3aa: CASSPPRGSLYNEQFF
v_gene: TRBV27; abundance: many; len: 13; d_gene: TRBD1; j_gene: TRBJ1-1; CDR3nt: TGTGCCAGCAGCCCGACAGGGATCACTGAAGCTTTCTTT; CDR3aa: CASSPTGITEAFF
v_gene: TRBV13; abundance: NA; len: 14; d_gene: NA; j_gene: TRBJ1-2; CDR3nt: TGTGCCAGCAGTTTAAAGGGGGAGCTTGTCGGCTACACCTTC; CDR3aa: CASSLKGELVGYTF
v_gene: TRBV10-3; abundance: many; len: 10; d_gene: NA; j_gene: TRBJ1-2; CDR3nt: TGTGCCATCGGGGACTATGGCTACACCTTC; CDR3aa: CAIGDYGYTF
v_gene: TRBV7-2; abundance: many; len: 17; d_gene: TRBD2; j_gene: TRBJ2-2; CDR3nt: TGTGCCAGCAGCCTGGGACTAGTTTCTCCTAACACCGGGGAGCTGTTTTTT; CDR3aa: CASSLGLVSPNTGELFF
v_gene: TRBV29-1; abundance: many; len: 13; d_gene: NA; j_gene: TRBJ2-7; CDR3nt: TGCAGCGTCATGACAGTTAAAACCTACGAGCAGTACTTC; CDR3aa: CSVMTVKTYEQYF
v_gene: TRBV7-2; abundance: many; len: 15; d_gene: NA; j_gene: TRBJ1-1; CDR3nt: TGTGCCAGCAGCTTAATGGGGGCAATGGGAACTGAAGCTTTCTTT; CDR3aa: CASSLMGAMGTEAFF
v_gene: TRBV4-3; abundance: many; len: 13; d_gene: NA; j_gene: TRBJ2-1; CDR3nt: TGCGCCAGCAGCCACCGCGTCTGGGATGAGCAGTTCTTC; CDR3aa: CASSHRVWDEQFF
v_gene: TRBV28; abundance: few; len: 15; d_gene: TRBD1; j_gene: TRBJ1-1; CDR3nt: TGTGCCATCTCGCTTTCAGGGGGCAGGGGCACTGAAGCTTTCTTT; CDR3aa: CAISLSGGRGTEAFF
v_gene: TRBV10-2; abundance: many; len: 15; d_gene: NA; j_gene: TRBJ1-2; CDR3nt: TGCGCCAGCAGTGAGAGGGGACCAGATCACTATGGCTACACCTTC; CDR3aa: CASSERGPDHYGYTF
v_gene: TRBV27; abundance: many; len: 14; d_gene: TRBD2; j_gene: TRBJ2-2; CDR3nt: TGTGCCACCACGACTAGCGGGGTTTCCGGGGAGCTGTTTTTT; CDR3aa: CATTTSGVSGELFF
v_gene: TRBV28; abundance: many; len: 15; d_gene: TRBD1; j_gene: TRBJ2-7; CDR3nt: TGTGCCAGCAGTTTGAGGGGACAGGGCGGCTACGAGCAGTACTTC; CDR3aa: CASSLRGQGGYEQYF
v_gene: TRBV4-3; abundance: many; len: 15; d_gene: NA; j_gene: TRBJ2-2; CDR3nt: TGCGCCAGCAGCCAAGGGGGGCTGAACACCGGGGAGCTGTTTTTT; CDR3aa: CASSQGGLNTGELFF
v_gene: TRBV24-1; abundance: NA; len: 16; d_gene: NA; j_gene: TRBJ1-1; CDR3nt: TGTGCCACCAGTGATTCTGGGATCAGGGGCTATACTGAAGCTTTCTTT; CDR3aa: CATSDSGIRGYTEAFF
v_gene: TRBV24-1; abundance: many; len: 15; d_gene: NA; j_gene: TRBJ2-3; CDR3nt: TGTGCCACCAGTGATTTTGGAGGGGAGGCAGATACGCAGTATTTT; CDR3aa: CATSDFGGEADTQYF
v_gene: TRBV6-4; abundance: few; len: 13; d_gene: TRBD2; j_gene: TRBJ2-1; CDR3nt: TGTGCCAGCACTCACACCCGGCTAGCGGGAGAACTCTTC; CDR3aa: CASTHTRLAGELF
v_gene: TRBV7-2; abundance: NA; len: 16; d_gene: NA; j_gene: TRBJ1-2; CDR3nt: TGTGCCAGCAGCTTATCCCGACGAGGGGGACGAGAGGGCTACACCTTC; CDR3aa: CASSLSRRGGREGYTF
v_gene: TRBV9; abundance: many; len: 14; d_gene: NA; j_gene: TRBJ2-7; CDR3nt: TGTGCCAGCAGCGGGCAGGGACCCGCCTACGAGCAGTACTTC; CDR3aa: CASSGQGPAYEQYF
v_gene: TRBV5-1; abundance: many; len: 15; d_gene: TRBD1; j_gene: TRBJ2-3; CDR3nt: TGCGCCAGCAGCTTCGACAGGGGTCGTACAGATACGCAGTATTTT; CDR3aa: CASSFDRGRTDTQYF
v_gene: TRBV7-9; abundance: many; len: 17; d_gene: NA; j_gene: TRBJ1-6; CDR3nt: TGTGCCAGCAGTCGGGGTCGGCCTCGCTCCTATAATTCACCCCTCCACTTT; CDR3aa: CASSRGRPRSYNSPLHF
v_gene: TRBV27; abundance: many; len: 14; d_gene: NA; j_gene: TRBJ2-2; CDR3nt: TGTGCCAGCAGTCTGACTACTTACACCGGGGAGCTGTTTTTT; CDR3aa: CASSLTTYTGELFF
v_gene: TRBV24-1; abundance: many; len: 16; d_gene: NA; j_gene: TRBJ2-7; CDR3nt: TGTGCCACCAGTGATTCAAAGCGAACCTACCCCTACGAGCAGTACTTC; CDR3aa: CATSDSKRTYPYEQYF
v_gene: TRBV5-1; abundance: many; len: 18; d_gene: TRBD2; j_gene: TRBJ2-3; CDR3nt: TGCGCCAGCAGCTTGGCCCTAGCGGGGGGAACTAGCACAGATACGCAGTATTTT; CDR3aa: CASSLALAGGTSTDTQYF
v_gene: TRBV27; abundance: many; len: 14; d_gene: TRBD2; j_gene: TRBJ2-7; CDR3nt: TGTGCCAGCGGGCAGGCGGGAGAGCCCCTCGAGCAGTACTTC; CDR3aa: CASGQAGEPLEQYF
v_gene: TRBV5-5; abundance: many; len: 17; d_gene: NA; j_gene: TRBJ2-5; CDR3nt: TGTGCCAGCAGCTCTTCCCCGGGGTATACCGTGATGGAGACCCAGTACTTC; CDR3aa: CASSSSPGYTVMETQYF
v_gene: TRBV5-1; abundance: many; len: 13; d_gene: NA; j_gene: TRBJ1-1; CDR3nt: TGCGCCAGCCGCTTAAGAGTGAACACTGAAGCTTTCTTT; CDR3aa: CASRLRVNTEAFF
v_gene: TRBV12-3/TRBV12-4; abundance: many; len: 15; d_gene: NA; j_gene: TRBJ1-5; CDR3nt: TGTGCCAGCAGTTTTCAGGGAATTGACAATCAGCCCCAGCATTTT; CDR3aa: CASSFQGIDNQPQHF
v_gene: TRBV30; abundance: few; len: 13; d_gene: NA; j_gene: TRBJ2-5; CDR3nt: TGTGCCTGGACGAGACAGACACAAGAGACCCAGTACTTC; CDR3aa: CAWTRQTQETQYF
v_gene: TRBV7-9; abundance: many; len: 16; d_gene: NA; j_gene: TRBJ2-7; CDR3nt: TGTGCCAGCAGCTTAGTGGTTTTTCGGCAAGACTACGAGCAGTACTTC; CDR3aa: CASSLVVFRQDYEQYF
v_gene: TRBV30; abundance: NA; len: 21; d_gene: NA; j_gene: TRBJ1-6; CDR3nt: TGTGCCTGGAGTGTCTTTACCGGAGATTTCGGGACGAGCTCCTATAATTCACCCCTCCACTTT; CDR3aa: CAWSVFTGDFGTSSYNSPLHF